The present T cell receptor beta chain was sequenced within a study of regulatory T cells in long-lasting Graves disease. About the study: Antithyroid drugs had been taken under 3 months by newly diagnosed Graves' patients.

Regarding time point: newly diagnosed GD, antithyroid drugs for less than 3 months. PBMC RNA was the source of the TCR library. CDR3 length equals 18 residues. Trimming cost V 4 bases and J 1 base; bases outside gene matches: 15. Germline lookup yields CDR1 MNHEY and CDR2 SVGEGT. HTBI primers from iRepertoire and Arm-PCR of CDR3 regions yielded the TCR beta libraries. Using its own MiXCR run on the multiplex PCR reads, TCRdb lists one record per CDR3 protein. Seen here are more than 450,000 distinct CDR3 sequences, 15% to 20% observed once, and the top ten hold more than 10%. This clonotype was picked up a small number of times. This same sample was also part of a study on T cells in Graves' hyperthyroidism and ophthalmopathy. That paper adds: In patients aged 18 to 65, hyperthyroidism was newly diagnosed, with duration under 2 months. First-round RT-PCR of the TCR CDR3 relied on the HTBI primer set. A model built on 13 V-J features separated ophthalmopathy from stable hyperthyroidism.

The chain joins TRBV6-2 or TRBV6-3 to TRBJ1-1; 7 positions match TRBD1. This clonotype originated in a middle-aged man with Graves disease. Sample: peripheral blood mononuclear cells (PBMCs), taken at new diagnosis, from a patient treated with antithyroid drugs. The CDR3 coding sequence is TGTGCCAGCAGTTTGGAGGGCTACAGGGGCCGAAAGAACACTGAAGCTTTCTTT. Protein sequence: CASSLEGYRGRKNTEAFF.